This T cell receptor (beta chain) was identified in a study of T-cell memory formation after mild COVID-19. Study-wide points: Confirmation of SARS-CoV-2 specificity was lacking for second-wave clones peaking day 37. CD4+ contracting clones were found mainly in CM and EM, and CD8+ ones in EMRA. Some clones that responded turned up in pre-infection memory, which suggests that cross-reactive memory joined in.

This clonotype was picked up many times. Its antigen remains unidentified. TCRdb analysed the 5' RACE reads with MiXCR anew, one entry per CDR3 protein. Of about 470,000 distinct CDR3 sequences listed, about 20% are singletons. The ends were cut back, 2 bases at V and 10 bases at J, with 9 bases in the middle. This CDR3 contains 12 residues. The germline V gene encodes CDR1 MNHEY and CDR2 SVGEGT. Sequencing was carried out using PBMCs or a T cell subset sorted from them (not recorded which). The TCR comes from an adult woman who had mild COVID-19 (a few samples of this study predate the infection). Cell type and time point are not known. V is TRBV6-2 or TRBV6-3 and J is TRBJ2-1; no firm D call. Here the CDR3 reads CASSYGGTEQFF. CDR3 DNA sequence: TGTGCCAGCAGTTACGGCGGAACAGAGCAGTTCTTC.